Below, 20 T cell receptor beta chains from the same sample are listed, as sequenced in a study of CXCR3-negative and CXCR3-positive naive CD8 T cells. Preparation of TRB cDNA libraries relied on 5' RACE carrying UMI labels. TCRdb re-called the 5' RACE reads, yielding one record per CDR3 amino acid sequence without DNA. This sample's table has approximately 45,000 distinct CDR3 sequences. The sequenced sample was memory CD8+ T cells from blood. The receptors were gathered from a human donor in good health. Some clones in this sample may be carry-over from other donors' samples.

The genes are TRBV11-2 and TRBJ2-3; TCRdb returns TRBD1, unconfirmable since there is no DNA. In germline, CDR1 is SGHAT, CDR2 FQNNGV. The CDR3 spans 16 residues. Here the CDR3 reads CASSLAAGGYTDTQYF.

CDR3: CASSQAQGVNTEAFF. This chain joins TRBV7-3 and TRBJ1-1; with no DNA, the TCRdb D assignment of TRBD1 cannot be verified. Per germline, CDR1 SGHTA and CDR2 FQGTGA. The CDR3 sequence is 15 residues long.

The CDR3 is CASSFGGQETQYF. The rearrangement links TRBV27 to TRBJ2-5; the D call from TCRdb, TRBD1, cannot be confirmed without DNA. This CDR3 region has 13 residues. Germline loops: CDR1 MNHEY, CDR2 SMNVEV (reference sequence).

This chain links TRBV6-2 or TRBV6-3 with TRBJ2-3; TCRdb proposes TRBD1, but this gene call is untestable without DNA. The CDR3 has 14 amino acids. CDR1 and CDR2 (germline): MNHEY, SVGEGT. CDR3 loop: CASRTRGIREPQYF.

The V call is TRBV15, the J call TRBJ1-2; the D call from TCRdb, TRBD1, cannot be confirmed without DNA. Germline CDR1 and CDR2: LNHNV and YYDKDF (reference sequence). This CDR3 spans 14 amino acids. CDR3 residues: CATSKGTEVGGYTF.

This clonotype shows up as medium-sized by frequency. The chain is built from TRBV7-8 and TRBJ1-4; TCRdb reports TRBD1, a call that lacks DNA to check it against. The length of the CDR3 is 15 residues. CDR1 is SGHVS and CDR2 is FQNEAQ in the germline V gene. This CDR3 is CASSAAQGVNEKLFF. The full variable domain, with the rest looked up from reference TRBV7-8 and TRBJ1-4, is GAGVSQSPRYKVAKRGQDVALRCDPISGHVSLFWYQQALGQGPEFLTYFQNEAQLDKSGLPSDRFFAERPEGSVSTLKIQRTQQEDSAVYLCASSAAQGVNEKLFFGSGTQLSVL.

The CDR3 loop reads CASSQVGTGGSYNSPLHF. The rearrangement joins TRBV4-2 to TRBJ1-6; the D call of TRBD1 rests on TCRdb alone, since no DNA is present to check it. In germline, CDR1 is LGHNA, CDR2 YNFKEQ. The CDR3 consists of 18 residues.

This chain links TRBV29-1 with TRBJ2-1; TCRdb indicates TRBD1, and absent DNA this call remains unverified. The CDR3 extends over 12 amino acids. Germline V gives CDR1 SQVTM, CDR2 ANQGSEA. The CDR3 sequence: CSVAGYYNEQFF.

The chain carries TRBV7-9 and TRBJ1-2; TCRdb lists TRBD1, though no DNA is available to test this call. CDR3 length equals 15 residues. Germline V CDR1 and CDR2: SEHNR, FQNEAQ (reference sequence). The chain's CDR3 is CASSLALGPAYGYTF.

This chain joins TRBV28 and TRBJ2-7; the D call from TCRdb, TRBD1, cannot be confirmed without DNA. Germline V gene data show CDR1 as MDHEN and CDR2 as SYDVKM. The CDR3 is 16 amino acids. The CDR3 loop reads CASSGGVQVLSYEQYF.

The chain joins TRBV7-9 to TRBJ2-1. This CDR3 contains 15 residues. Germline V gene data show CDR1 as SEHNR and CDR2 as FQNEAQ (reference sequence). CDR3 region: CASSLVNARVNEQFF.

By frequency, this clonotype registers medium-sized. The chain uses TRBV20-1 and TRBJ1-1; the TCRdb call, TRBD1, lacks DNA for checking. This CDR3 has 13 residues. CDR1 DFQATT and CDR2 SNEGSKA come from the germline V gene (reference sequence). CDR3 region: CSADRAMNTEAFF.

The J gene is TRBJ1-4, the V gene TRBV27. Germline assignment: CDR1 MNHEY and CDR2 SMNVEV (reference sequence). There are 13 residues in the CDR3. CDR3 in amino acids: CASSSIPGEKLFF. Full variable domain (rest looked up from reference TRBV27 and TRBJ1-4): EAQVTQNPRYLITVTGKKLTVTCSQNMNHEYMSWYRQDPGLGLRQIYYSMNVEVTDKGDVPEGYKVSRKEKRNFPLILESPSPNQTSLYFCASSSIPGEKLFFGSGTQLSVL.

This chain uses TRBV29-1 with TRBJ2-1; TCRdb lists TRBD1, though no DNA is available to test this call. CDR1 SQVTM and CDR2 ANQGSEA come from the germline V gene. This CDR3 is 14 amino acids long. The CDR3 reads CSVVTMDSYNEQFF.

V is TRBV5-1 and J is TRBJ2-3; TCRdb gives TRBD2 as the D gene, but with no DNA this cannot be confirmed. The CDR3 has 17 residues. From germline, CDR1 is SGHRS and CDR2 YFSETQ. This CDR3 reads CASSLTAASGSTDTQYF.

The rearrangement uses TRBV7-2 and TRBJ1-1. In germline, CDR1 is SGHTA, CDR2 FQGNSA. This CDR3 has 12 amino acids. The CDR3 protein is CASSPAVAEAFF.

The chain links TRBV21-1 to TRBJ1-1; TCRdb calls TRBD1, which cannot be checked without DNA. TRBV21-1 corresponds to a pseudogene. This CDR3 is built from 22 residues. CDR3 sequence reads: CASDLGVYLTGGQNVMYTEAFF.

V gene TRBV30 combines with J gene TRBJ2-3; checking the TCRdb D call of TRBD1 is not possible without DNA. Per germline, CDR1 GTSNPN and CDR2 SVGIG (reference sequence). This CDR3 has 16 amino acids. This CDR3 reads CAWRPSGDRATNTQYF.

This chain links TRBV28 with TRBJ2-7; TCRdb reports TRBD1, a call that lacks DNA to check it against. This CDR3 spans 23 amino acids. Germline V lookup: CDR1 MDHEN, CDR2 SYDVKM. This chain's CDR3 is CASSFPSEFEQGEDITNKYEQYF.

The chain couples TRBV3-1 to TRBJ1-5; the TRBD1 assignment by TCRdb is unverifiable without DNA. In germline, CDR1 is LGHDT, CDR2 YNNKEL (reference sequence). The CDR3 extends over 15 amino acids. The CDR3 sequence: CASSQDGDTNQPQHF.